The 25 T cell receptor beta chains given below trace back to one sample, sequenced in a study of spatial heterogeneity in lung cancer (dated by TCRdb to 2018 to 2020). Receptors were amplified or captured by 5' RACE. The instrument was a NextSeq 500. TCRdb reran the public reads through fastp at Q25 and MiXCR, keeping productive beta chains. Every distinct CDR3 protein forms one entry, paired with its most common genes and DNA. A total of over 50,000 distinct CDR3 sequences appear in this sample, roughly 6.6% of them only once. About 15% of the sample rests with the top ten. Explained via the paper, the time point label denotes: sample taken at primary tumor resection. The source material was PBMCs, sampled at surgery. Every receptor here comes from a female donor with early-stage non-small cell lung cancer.

This clonotype was seen a few times. V is TRBV28 and J is TRBJ2-3, with D unresolved. This CDR3 has 14 residues. The germline V gene encodes CDR1 MDHEN and CDR2 SYDVKM. Trimming took off 5 bases at V and 2 bases at J, with 11 bases between the two ends. CDR3 sequence reads: CASSSSGTTDTQYF. The CDR3 DNA sequence: TGTGCCAGCAGTAGTTCAGGAACCACAGATACGCAGTATTTT.

The chain couples TRBV11-2 to TRBJ1-6, with D possibly matching TRBD1 (5 bases). The germline gives CDR1 SGHAT, CDR2 FQNNGV. The CDR3 contains 17 residues. Trimming took off 3 bases at V and 0 bases at J, with 12 bases between the two ends. The CDR3 DNA sequence: TGTGCCAGCAGCTTGGAGGGGAGTAACTCCTATAATTCACCCCTCCACTTT. Its protein product is CASSLEGSNSYNSPLHF.

This clonotype has only a few counts. The rearrangement joins TRBV11-3 to TRBJ2-5, with TRBD1 identical over 7 bases. CDR1 and CDR2 from the germline V gene are SGHNT and YENEEA. After removal of 5 bases from V and 4 bases from J, the junction contained 4 bases not matched to a gene. The CDR3 is made up of 13 amino acids. The CDR3 reads CASSTPGGETQYF. For the CDR3, the DNA is TGTGCCAGCAGCACCCCAGGGGGAGAGACCCAGTACTTC.

There are many counts of this clonotype. This chain joins TRBV10-3 and TRBJ2-3; TRBD2 matches 7 bases. Germline V CDR1 and CDR2: ENHRY, SYGVKD. The V and J ends lost 4 bases and 4 bases, in that order; junction bases with no gene match: 5. The CDR3 runs to 14 residues. CDR3 region: CAISGGRRSDTQYF. Written as DNA, the CDR3 is TGTGCCATCAGTGGCGGGAGAAGGTCAGATACGCAGTATTTT.

This clonotype was observed many times. CDR3 loop: CASSFGGQVGVAFF. Written as DNA, the CDR3 is TGTGCCAGCAGTTTCGGGGGACAGGTTGGTGTAGCTTTCTTT. The genes are TRBV12-3 or TRBV12-4 and TRBJ1-1; 8 bases match TRBD1. The V and J ends lost 3 bases and 10 bases, in that order; junction bases with no gene match: 10. The CDR3 extends over 14 amino acids.

The chain couples TRBV20-1 to TRBJ2-7, with 9 nucleotides matching TRBD1. Germline-derived CDR1 and CDR2 are DFQATT and SNEGSKA (reference sequence). There are 16 residues in the CDR3. V shed 2 bases and J 1 base; nucleotides not matched to a gene: 9. In DNA form, the CDR3 reads TGCAGTGCTAGAAGCTTTAGGACAGGGGAATCCTACGAGCAGTACTTC. As protein: CSARSFRTGESYEQYF.

This clonotype was detected a few times. The V call is TRBV6-5, the J call TRBJ1-5; D perhaps matches TRBD1 (6 bases). The CDR3 loop spans 14 amino acids. Trimming removed 6 bases at V and 2 bases at J, with 11 bases between. Germline V gene lookup returns CDR1 MNHEY and CDR2 SVGAGI. CDR3 DNA: TGTGCCAGCAGACACAGGGAGCGCAATCAGCCCCAGCATTTT. Its translation: CASRHRERNQPQHF.

This clonotype was detected a few times. The gene calls are TRBV21-1 and TRBJ1-1. TRBV21-1 is termed a pseudogene. The CDR3 contains 12 residues. The CDR3 sequence is CASSKWVLEAFF. Written as DNA, the CDR3 is TGTGCCAGCAGCAAATGGGTGTTAGAAGCTTTCTTT.

V and J are TRBV28 and TRBJ1-3, with 8 bases identical to TRBD1. The germline V gene encodes CDR1 MDHEN and CDR2 SYDVKM. The CDR3 loop spans 14 amino acids. V shed 3 bases and J 5 bases; nucleotides not matched to a gene: 3. The CDR3 DNA reads TGTGCCAGCAGTTTCCGGACAGGGAGAAACACCATATATTTT. This encodes CASSFRTGRNTIYF.

This clonotype showed up just a few times. The rearrangement uses TRBV20-1 and TRBJ2-5; D possibly corresponds to TRBD2 (5 bases). Trimming left V 8 bases short and J 0 bases short, with 7 bases between. CDR1 and CDR2 (germline): DFQATT, SNEGSKA (reference sequence). The CDR3 has 11 amino acids. CDR3 coding DNA: TGCAGTCTGAGGGACCAAGAGACCCAGTACTTC. Translating it yields CSLRDQETQYF.

This clonotype was recorded many times. This chain connects TRBV4-1 to TRBJ1-1; D not certain. CDR1 and CDR2 from the germline V gene are MGHRA and YSYEKL. The V end lost 0 bases, the J end lost 0 bases, and 5 bases lay between the germline ends. This CDR3 contains 14 residues. CDR3 amino acids: CASSQEQLNTEAFF. As DNA, the CDR3 is TGCGCCAGCAGCCAAGAGCAGCTGAACACTGAAGCTTTCTTT.

There are many counts of this clonotype. The chain combines TRBV6-5 with TRBJ2-1; D may be TRBD2 (6 bases). CDR1 is MNHEY and CDR2 is SVGAGI in the germline V gene. There are 14 residues in the CDR3. V was shortened by 4 bases and J by 4 bases, with 11 bases between the two germline ends. DNA for the CDR3: TGTGCCAGCAGTTTTGGCGGGGAGTACAATGAGCAGTTCTTC. Translation gives CASSFGGEYNEQFF.

In this sample, this clonotype turned up many times. The V and J genes are TRBV9 and TRBJ2-5; 8 bases agree with TRBD2. The CDR3 has 13 amino acids. Germline assignment: CDR1 SGDLS and CDR2 YYNGEE. Trimming at V came to 6 bases and at J to 4 bases, leaving 5 bases not matched to a gene. CDR3 DNA: TGTGCCAGCAACAGCGGGAGTAGAGAGACCCAGTACTTC. Translating gives CASNSGSRETQYF.

At least ten counts were recorded for this clonotype. The chain is built from TRBV20-1 and TRBJ2-1; TRBD2 is a possible D gene (5 bases). CDR1 is DFQATT and CDR2 is SNEGSKA in the germline V gene (reference sequence). Trimming stripped 6 bases from V and 1 base from J, with 13 bases between. The CDR3 sequence is 14 residues long. CDR3 sequence (DNA): TGCAGTGCACCGACTAAATGGTCCTACAATGAGCAGTTCTTC. Translation gives CSAPTKWSYNEQFF.

This clonotype was counted a few times. The chain uses TRBV6-1 and TRBJ1-2, with 11 bases aligning to TRBD1. The junction had 7 bases not matched to a gene; V was cut back by 7 bases and J by 6 bases. CDR3 length: 14 residues. CDR1 MNHNS and CDR2 SASEGT come from the germline V gene. The CDR3 DNA reads TGTGCCAGCACTCGGACAGGGGGCGCGGATGGCTACACCTTC. Protein sequence: CASTRTGGADGYTF.

This clonotype was counted many times. Written as DNA, the CDR3 is TGTGCCAGCACCCGAACCGGGCCCTTCACCGAGCAGTACTTC. This codes for CASTRTGPFTEQYF. V is TRBV12-3 or TRBV12-4 and J is TRBJ2-7; no clear D gene. The ends were cut back, 7 bases at V and 6 bases at J, with 19 bases in the middle. The CDR3 spans 14 residues.

Many counts were recorded for this clonotype. V gene TRBV20-1 combines with J gene TRBJ1-2; 7 bases fit TRBD1. The CDR3 consists of 14 residues. Per germline, CDR1 DFQATT and CDR2 SNEGSKA (reference sequence). V lost 4 bases, J lost 6 bases, and 11 bases stayed unmatched. The CDR3 spells CSATLGTGANGYTF. DNA of the CDR3: TGCAGTGCTACCCTTGGAACAGGGGCTAATGGCTACACCTTC.

This clonotype showed up just a few times. The genes are TRBV19 and TRBJ2-1, with D possibly being TRBD1 (5 bases). Trimming stripped 5 bases from V and 0 bases from J, with 11 bases between. The CDR3 has 15 amino acids. Germline CDR1 reads LNHDA; CDR2 reads SQIVND (reference sequence). DNA of the CDR3: TGTGCCAGTAGTGCCGACAGCAGCTCCTACAATGAGCAGTTCTTC. Amino acids: CASSADSSSYNEQFF. Looking up the rest from reference TRBV19 and TRBJ2-1 gives the full variable domain: DGGITQSPKYLFRKEGQNVTLSCEQNLNHDAMYWYRQDPGQGLRLIYYSQIVNDFQKGDIAEGYSVSREKKESFPLTVTSAQKNPTAFYLCASSADSSSYNEQFFGPGTRLTVL.

This clonotype was recorded at least ten times. The chain combines TRBV6-6 with TRBJ1-4; possible D gene TRBD1, 6 bases. Trimming pared 0 bases from V and 2 bases from J, leaving 10 bases between. CDR1 is MNHNY and CDR2 is SVGAGI in the germline V gene (reference sequence). The CDR3 is 16 residues long. The CDR3 protein is CASSYSRDNTNEKLFF. CDR3 in DNA: TGTGCCAGCAGTTACTCCCGGGACAACACTAATGAAAAACTGTTTTTT.

This clonotype has only a few counts. V and J are TRBV7-3 and TRBJ1-5, with 9 positions matching TRBD1. Germline CDR1 SGHTA, CDR2 FQGTGA. The J segment lost 4 bases and the V segment lost 5 bases, leaving 0 bases of the junction unmatched. This CDR3 contains 13 residues. CDR3 amino acids: CASSGTGNQPQHF. Here the CDR3 DNA reads TGTGCCAGCAGCGGGACAGGGAATCAGCCCCAGCATTTT.

The table lists this clonotype with many counts. The V and J genes are TRBV9 and TRBJ2-7; possibly TRBD1 for D (6 bases). CDR1 is SGDLS, CDR2 YYNGEE, per germline. CDR3 length equals 15 residues. V lost 3 bases to trimming and J lost 6 bases, with 19 bases between them. The CDR3 nucleotides read TGTGCCAGCAGCGCCGACAGGTCCCCTACCACCGAGCAGTACTTC. Translating gives CASSADRSPTTEQYF.

This clonotype showed up many times. The rearrangement uses TRBV20-1 and TRBJ2-5, with 12 bases that match TRBD2. J lost 5 bases, V lost 5 bases, and 9 bases had no gene match. Per germline, CDR1 DFQATT and CDR2 SNEGSKA (reference sequence). The CDR3 is 15 residues long. The CDR3 nucleotides are TGCAGTGCTCCGAAGACTAGCGGGAGCCGGGAGACCCAGTACTTC. As protein: CSAPKTSGSRETQYF.

This clonotype was observed many times. J is TRBJ2-7 and V is TRBV5-1; D not resolved. Germline values: CDR1 SGHRS, CDR2 YFSETQ. V was clipped by 4 bases and J by 6 bases, with 8 bases between them. The CDR3 has 11 residues. The chain's CDR3 is CASSADLEQYF. The CDR3 nucleotides read TGCGCCAGCAGCGCGGACCTCGAGCAGTACTTC.

In this sample, this clonotype turned up many times. The chain couples TRBV12-3 or TRBV12-4 to TRBJ1-4, with TRBD1 matching over 8 bases. This CDR3 region has 15 residues. V trimming: 0 bases; J trimming: 8 bases; junction bases outside the gene matches: 5. CDR3 residues: CASSLAAGGGEKLFF. For the CDR3, the DNA is TGTGCCAGCAGTTTAGCGGCAGGGGGCGGCGAAAAACTGTTTTTT.

This clonotype was found many times. This chain joins TRBV12-3 or TRBV12-4 and TRBJ1-5; 8 nucleotides line up with TRBD1. The J segment lost 3 bases and the V segment lost 3 bases, leaving 10 bases of the junction unmatched. This CDR3 is built from 17 residues. DNA for the CDR3: TGTGCCAGCAGTTTGGTGGACAGGGTGAAGCACAATCAGCCCCAGCATTTT. Translating gives CASSLVDRVKHNQPQHF.